This T cell receptor (beta chain) is drawn from a study of cytomegalovirus exposure and HLA in healthy donors. It was with 60 Vbeta and 13 Jbeta primers that the PCR ran. Sequencing used immunoSEQ multiplex PCR; TCRdb keeps in-frame clones, though not all of them. The data hold 85,000 to 100,000 clones, with 75% to 90% observed a single time. Germline V gene sequence: CDR1 SQVTM, CDR2 ANQGSEA. The CDR3 loop spans 12 amino acids. Trimming pared 5 bases from V and 4 bases from J, leaving 8 bases between. The sequence was collected from a young man in good health and CMV-seronegative. The chain links TRBV29-1 to TRBJ2-2, with D unresolved. The material sequenced was PBMCs. CDR3 protein: CSVKETTGELFF. In DNA form, the CDR3 reads TGCAGCGTTAAGGAGACCACCGGGGAGCTGTTTTTT.